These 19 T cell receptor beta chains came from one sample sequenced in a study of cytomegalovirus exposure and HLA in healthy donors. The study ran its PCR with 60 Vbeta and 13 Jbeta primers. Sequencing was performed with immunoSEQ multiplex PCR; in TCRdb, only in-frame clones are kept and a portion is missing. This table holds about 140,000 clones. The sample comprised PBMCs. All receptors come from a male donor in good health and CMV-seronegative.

The CDR3 protein is CASRRGQSPYNEQFF. CDR3 coding DNA: TGTGCCAGTAGAAGGGGACAGTCACCCTACAATGAGCAGTTCTTC. This chain connects TRBV19 to TRBJ2-1; 7 bases line up with TRBD1. Germline CDR1 is LNHDA and CDR2 is SQIVND (reference sequence). The CDR3 runs to 15 residues. Trimming removed 6 bases from V and 2 bases from J; junction bases left unmatched: 7.

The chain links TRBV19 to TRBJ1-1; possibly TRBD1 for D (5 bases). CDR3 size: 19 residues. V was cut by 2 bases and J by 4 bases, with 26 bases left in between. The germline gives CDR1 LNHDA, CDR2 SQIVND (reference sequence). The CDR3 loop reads CASSIRGNAGRSAGTEAFF. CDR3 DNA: TGTGCCAGTAGTATAAGGGGAAACGCCGGGAGGTCGGCCGGCACTGAAGCTTTCTTT.

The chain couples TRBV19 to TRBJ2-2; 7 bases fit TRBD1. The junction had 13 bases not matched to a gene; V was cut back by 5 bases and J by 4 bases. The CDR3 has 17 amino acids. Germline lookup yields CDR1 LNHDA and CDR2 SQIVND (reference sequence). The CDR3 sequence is CASSALLGQFSTGELFF. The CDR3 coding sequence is TGTGCCAGTAGTGCCCTCTTGGGACAGTTTTCCACCGGGGAGCTGTTTTTT.

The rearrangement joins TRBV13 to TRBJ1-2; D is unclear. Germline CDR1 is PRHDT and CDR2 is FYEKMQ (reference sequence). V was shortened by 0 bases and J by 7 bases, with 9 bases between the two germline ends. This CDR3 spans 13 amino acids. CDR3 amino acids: CASSLGVSGGYTF. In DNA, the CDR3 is TGTGCCAGCAGCTTAGGGGTTTCGGGTGGCTACACCTTC.

The CDR3 region has the DNA TGTGCCAGCAGCTTAGGAATAGGGGGCTACGAGCAGTACTTC. Encoded protein: CASSLGIGGYEQYF. J is TRBJ2-7 and V is TRBV7-3; weak D call: TRBD1 (6 bases). The length of the CDR3 is 14 residues. Germline CDR1 SGHTA, CDR2 FQGTGA. The germline V and J ends were trimmed by 2 bases and 3 bases, with 11 bases remaining between them.

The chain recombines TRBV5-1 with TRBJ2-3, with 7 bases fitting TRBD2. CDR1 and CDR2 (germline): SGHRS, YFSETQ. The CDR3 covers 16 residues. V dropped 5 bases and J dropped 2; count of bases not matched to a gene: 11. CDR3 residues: CASSVGGSSFTDTQYF. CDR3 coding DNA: TGCGCCAGCAGTGTGGGAGGGAGTTCCTTCACAGATACGCAGTATTTT.

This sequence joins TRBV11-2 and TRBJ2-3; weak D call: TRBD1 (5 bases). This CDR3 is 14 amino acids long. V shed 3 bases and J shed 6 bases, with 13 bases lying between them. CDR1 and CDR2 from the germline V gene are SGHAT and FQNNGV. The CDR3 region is CASSFRASLDTQYF. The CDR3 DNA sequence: TGTGCCAGCAGCTTCAGGGCTTCCTTGGATACGCAGTATTTT.

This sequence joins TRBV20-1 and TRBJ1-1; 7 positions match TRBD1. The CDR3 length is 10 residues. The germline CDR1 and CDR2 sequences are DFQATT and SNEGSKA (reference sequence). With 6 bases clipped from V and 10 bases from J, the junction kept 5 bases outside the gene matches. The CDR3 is CSAISGGAFF. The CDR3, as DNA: TGCAGTGCCATTTCAGGGGGAGCTTTCTTT.

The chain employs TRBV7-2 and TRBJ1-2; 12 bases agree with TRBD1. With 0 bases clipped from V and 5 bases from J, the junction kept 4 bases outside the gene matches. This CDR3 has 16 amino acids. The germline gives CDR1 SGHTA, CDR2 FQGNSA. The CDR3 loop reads CASSLAGTGGGYGYTF. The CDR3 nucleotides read TGTGCCAGCAGCTTAGCGGGGACAGGGGGCGGTTATGGCTACACCTTC.

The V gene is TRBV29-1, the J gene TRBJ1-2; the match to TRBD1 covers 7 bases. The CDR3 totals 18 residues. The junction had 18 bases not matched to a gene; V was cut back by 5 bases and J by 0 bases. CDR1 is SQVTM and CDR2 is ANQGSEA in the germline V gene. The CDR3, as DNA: TGCAGCGTTCTTGCCCCGGGGTCCAGGGGGACCGCTAACTATGGCTACACCTTC. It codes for CSVLAPGSRGTANYGYTF.

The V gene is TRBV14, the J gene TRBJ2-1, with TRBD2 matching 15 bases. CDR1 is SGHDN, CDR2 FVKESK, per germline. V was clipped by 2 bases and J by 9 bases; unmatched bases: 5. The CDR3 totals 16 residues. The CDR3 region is CASSQFRGLAGGEQFF. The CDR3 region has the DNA TGTGCCAGCAGCCAATTTAGGGGACTAGCGGGAGGTGAGCAGTTCTTC.

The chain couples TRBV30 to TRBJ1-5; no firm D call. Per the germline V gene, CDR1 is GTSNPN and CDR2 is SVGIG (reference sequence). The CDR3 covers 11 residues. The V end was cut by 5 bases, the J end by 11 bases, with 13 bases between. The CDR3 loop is CAWATGRAQHF. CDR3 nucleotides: TGTGCCTGGGCGACGGGGAGGGCCCAGCATTTT.

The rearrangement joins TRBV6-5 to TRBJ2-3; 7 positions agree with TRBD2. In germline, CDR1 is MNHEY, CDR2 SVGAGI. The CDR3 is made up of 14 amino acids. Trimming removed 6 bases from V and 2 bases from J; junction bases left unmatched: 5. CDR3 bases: TGTGCCAGCAGGCCCCTAGCGGCCACAGATACGCAGTATTTT. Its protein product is CASRPLAATDTQYF.

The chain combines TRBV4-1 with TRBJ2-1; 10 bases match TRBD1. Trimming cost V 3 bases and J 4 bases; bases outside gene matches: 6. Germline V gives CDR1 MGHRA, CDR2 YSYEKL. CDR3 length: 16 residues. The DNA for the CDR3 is TGCGCCAGCAGCCATATGGACAGGGGGGGTTACAATGAGCAGTTCTTC. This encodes CASSHMDRGGYNEQFF.

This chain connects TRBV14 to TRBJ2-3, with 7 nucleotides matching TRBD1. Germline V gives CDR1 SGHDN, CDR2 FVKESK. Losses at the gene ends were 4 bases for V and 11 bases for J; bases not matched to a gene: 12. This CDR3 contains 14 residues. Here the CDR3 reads CASSPGQSWWGQYF. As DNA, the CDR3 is TGTGCCAGCAGCCCGGGACAGTCTTGGTGGGGGCAGTATTTT. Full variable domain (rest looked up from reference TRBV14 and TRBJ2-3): EAGVTQFPSHSVIEKGQTVTLRCDPISGHDNLYWYRRVMGKEIKFLLHFVKESKQDESGMPNNRFLAERTGGTYSTLKVQPAELEDSGVYFCASSPGQSWWGQYFGPGTRLTVL.

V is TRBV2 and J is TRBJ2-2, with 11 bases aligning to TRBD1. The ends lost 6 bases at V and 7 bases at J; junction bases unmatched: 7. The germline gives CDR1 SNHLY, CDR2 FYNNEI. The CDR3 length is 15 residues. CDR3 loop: CASRDGQGAVGELFF. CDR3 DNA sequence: TGTGCCAGCAGGGACGGACAGGGGGCTGTCGGGGAGCTGTTTTTT.

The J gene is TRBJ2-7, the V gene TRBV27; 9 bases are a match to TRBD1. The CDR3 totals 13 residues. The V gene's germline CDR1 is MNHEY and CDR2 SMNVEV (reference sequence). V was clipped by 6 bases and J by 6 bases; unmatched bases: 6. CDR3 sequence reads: CASRGTGFSEQYF. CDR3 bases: TGTGCCAGCAGGGGGACAGGGTTTTCCGAGCAGTACTTC.

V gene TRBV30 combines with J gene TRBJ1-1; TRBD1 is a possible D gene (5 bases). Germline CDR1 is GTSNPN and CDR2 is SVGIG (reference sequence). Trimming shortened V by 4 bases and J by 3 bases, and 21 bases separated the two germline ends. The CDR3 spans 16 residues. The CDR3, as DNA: TGTGCCTGGACCCGGGGGTGGGGGGTCCAAGACACTGAAGCTTTCTTT. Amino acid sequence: CAWTRGWGVQDTEAFF. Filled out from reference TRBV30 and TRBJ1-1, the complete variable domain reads SQTIHQWPATLVQPVGSPLSLECTVEGTSNPNLYWYRQAAGRGLQLLFYSVGIGQISSEVPQNLSASRPQDRQFILSSKKLLLSDSGFYLCAWTRGWGVQDTEAFFGQGTRLTVV.

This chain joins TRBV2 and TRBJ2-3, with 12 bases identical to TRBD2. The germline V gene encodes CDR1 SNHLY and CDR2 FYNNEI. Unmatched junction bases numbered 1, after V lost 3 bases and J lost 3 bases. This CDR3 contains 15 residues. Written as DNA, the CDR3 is TGTGCCAGCAGTGAGGGACTAGCGGGTACAGATACGCAGTATTTT. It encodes CASSEGLAGTDTQYF. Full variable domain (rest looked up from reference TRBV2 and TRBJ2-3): EPEVTQTPSHQVTQMGQEVILRCVPISNHLYFYWYRQILGQKVEFLVSFYNNEISEKSEIFDDQFSVERPDGSNFTLKIRSTKLEDSAMYFCASSEGLAGTDTQYFGPGTRLTVL.